The 2 T cell receptor beta chains below were found in one sample sequenced in a study of human T cells and chemical hapten exposure (dated by TCRdb to the early 2020s). According to the study, the label for this sample's time point signals: pre-sensitization, week 0. Taken with the paper, the label for treatment or condition translates to: therapeutic diphenylcyclopropenone sensitization with weekly scalp DPC. Libraries were prepared through RACE. Data came from a NextSeq 500. TCRdb applied fastp at Q25 and MiXCR to the public reads, then kept only in-frame beta chains. Entries that share a CDR3 protein sequence are merged under the most common genes and DNA. The sample table shows roughly 88,000 distinct CDR3 sequences, and around 10% are seen once. The top ten constitute approximately 3.9% of the sample. Here the sequenced sample was whole blood, taken in connection with sensitization to the hapten diphenylcyclopropenone (DPC). The receptors were gathered from a woman aged 35 to 49 with alopecia areata. Some clones in this sample may be carry-over from other donors' samples.

This clonotype was picked up many times. The chain carries TRBV12-3 or TRBV12-4 and TRBJ1-5, with 7 bases fitting TRBD1. V trimming: 4 bases; J trimming: 3 bases; junction bases outside the gene matches: 3. The CDR3 has 14 residues. CDR3 in DNA: TGTGCCAGCAGTTCCGGGACAGACAATCAGCCCCAGCATTTT. It is translated as CASSSGTDNQPQHF.

This clonotype has just a few counts. The J gene is TRBJ1-2, the V gene TRBV20-1; TRBD1 matches 10 bases. V shed 1 base and J 2 bases; nucleotides not matched to a gene: 4. The germline V gene encodes CDR1 DFQATT and CDR2 SNEGSKA (reference sequence). The CDR3 is 15 amino acids. As DNA, the CDR3 is TGCAGTGCTAGAGTATCGGACAGGGGGAACTATGGCTACACCTTC. It yields the protein CSARVSDRGNYGYTF.